This section outlines one T cell receptor (beta chain) sequence together with its context. Methods used by the authors: It was from reference gene primer amplification that nucleated cell counts were estimated. The protocol was immunoSEQ multiplex PCR, while the TCRdb copy is restricted to in-frame clones and leaves out a portion. V and J calls and clone size are as listed in that table; D and trimming were resolved from the DNA. This sample has some 250,000 clones; 84% occur once, and the top ten carry 4.2%. The entry originates in a study of blood T cell repertoires in COVID-19. Study overall: Acute and convalescent COVID-19 samples came from the United States, Italy and Spain. PBMCs, B-cell-depleted T cells, or T cells were the source of the cDNA or gDNA that made up the material.

Trimming removed 8 bases from V and 1 base from J, with 13 bases in between. The CDR3 is 14 amino acids. CDR1 is ENHRY and CDR2 is SYGVKD in the germline V gene. J is TRBJ2-3 and V is TRBV10-3; perhaps TRBD2 as D (6 bases). The sequence was collected from a man aged 55-75 years with acute or convalescent COVID-19. The sample consisted of peripheral blood. CDR3 loop: CAIEAGNGTDTQYF. CDR3 DNA: TGTGCCATCGAAGCGGGTAACGGCACAGATACGCAGTATTTT.